This paragraph covers one TCR beta chain sequence. Its specificity is not known. The source of the sample is a study of multiple sclerosis patients with progressive multifocal leukoencephalopathy. Study-level results: Most PML patients had lower entropy, suggesting less diverse TRB repertoires.

CDR3 size: 13 residues. From germline, CDR1 is MDHEN and CDR2 SYDVKM. Trimming took 2 bases from V and 7 from J, leaving 11 bases between them. Assay: immunoSEQ multiplex PCR; the TCRdb copy retains only in-frame clones and omits some. The top ten clones hold roughly 1.3% of a sample with 25,000 to 30,000 clones, around 90% of them seen once. Time point defined: approximately 11 months of natalizumab therapy. The J gene is TRBJ1-2, the V gene TRBV28; D not certain. The sequence was obtained from a human donor with multiple sclerosis. Sequencing was performed on PBMCs, taken from a patient treated with natalizumab. The CDR3 loop is CASSLSLWGGYTF. The CDR3 DNA reads TGTGCCAGCAGTTTAAGCTTGTGGGGTGGCTACACCTTC.